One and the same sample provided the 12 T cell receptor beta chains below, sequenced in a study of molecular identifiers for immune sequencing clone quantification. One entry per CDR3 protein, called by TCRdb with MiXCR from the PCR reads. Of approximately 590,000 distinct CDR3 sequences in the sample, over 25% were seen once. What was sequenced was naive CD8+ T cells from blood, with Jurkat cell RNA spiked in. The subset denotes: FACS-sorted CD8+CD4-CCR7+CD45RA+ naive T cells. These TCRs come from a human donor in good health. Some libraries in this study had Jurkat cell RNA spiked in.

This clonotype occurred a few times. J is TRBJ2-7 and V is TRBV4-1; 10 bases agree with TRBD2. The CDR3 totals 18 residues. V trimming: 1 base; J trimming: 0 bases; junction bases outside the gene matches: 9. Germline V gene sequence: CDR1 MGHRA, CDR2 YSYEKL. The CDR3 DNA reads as TGCGCCAGCAGCCAAGTCGGAAGGACTAGCGGCAACTCCTACGAGCAGTACTTC. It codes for CASSQVGRTSGNSYEQYF.

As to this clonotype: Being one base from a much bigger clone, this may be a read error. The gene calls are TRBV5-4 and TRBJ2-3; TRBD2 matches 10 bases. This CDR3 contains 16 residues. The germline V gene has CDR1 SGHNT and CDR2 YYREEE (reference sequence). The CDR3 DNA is TGTGCCAGCAGCTCGGATCCTAGCGGGAGTACAGATACGCGGTATTTT. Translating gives CASSSDPSGSTDTRYF.

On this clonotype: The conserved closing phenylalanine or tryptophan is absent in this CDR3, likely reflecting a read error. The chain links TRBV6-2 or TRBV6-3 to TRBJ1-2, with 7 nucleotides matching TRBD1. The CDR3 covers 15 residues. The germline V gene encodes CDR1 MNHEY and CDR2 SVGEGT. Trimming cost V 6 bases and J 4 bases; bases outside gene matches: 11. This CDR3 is CASRTGTAPIYGYTI. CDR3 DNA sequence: TGTGCCAGCAGAACTGGGACAGCTCCCATCTATGGCTACACCATC.

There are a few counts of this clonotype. The CDR3 is CAWSVMPGPGNTIYF. The CDR3 nucleotides are TGTGCCTGGAGTGTAATGCCAGGGCCGGGAAACACCATATATTTT. V is TRBV30 and J is TRBJ1-3; perhaps TRBD1 as D (5 bases). Germline CDR1 reads GTSNPN; CDR2 reads SVGIG (reference sequence). Trimming pared 0 bases from V and 4 bases from J, leaving 13 bases between. The CDR3 is made up of 15 amino acids. The variable domain in full, with the rest retrieved from reference TRBV30 and TRBJ1-3, is SQTIHQWPATLVQPVGSPLSLECTVEGTSNPNLYWYRQAAGRGLQLLFYSVGIGQISSEVPQNLSASRPQDRQFILSSKKLLLSDSGFYLCAWSVMPGPGNTIYFGEGSWLTVV.

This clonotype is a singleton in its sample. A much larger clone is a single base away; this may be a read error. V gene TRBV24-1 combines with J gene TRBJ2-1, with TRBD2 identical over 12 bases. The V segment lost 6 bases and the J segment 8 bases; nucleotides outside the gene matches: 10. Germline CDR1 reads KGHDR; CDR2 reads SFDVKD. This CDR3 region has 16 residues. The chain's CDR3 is CATSIPGLAGNDEQFF. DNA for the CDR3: TGTGCCACCAGTATACCTGGACTAGCGGGGAACGATGAGCAGTTCTTC.

The CDR3 spells CASGPMHTTGVDEQFF. Written as DNA, the CDR3 is TGTGCCAGCGGCCCAATGCATACCACAGGGGTGGATGAGCAGTTCTTC. The V gene is TRBV7-9, the J gene TRBJ2-1, with 7 nucleotides matching TRBD1. This CDR3 spans 16 amino acids. Unmatched junction bases numbered 18, after V lost 8 bases and J lost 8 bases. Germline V gene lookup returns CDR1 SEHNR and CDR2 FQNEAQ (reference sequence).

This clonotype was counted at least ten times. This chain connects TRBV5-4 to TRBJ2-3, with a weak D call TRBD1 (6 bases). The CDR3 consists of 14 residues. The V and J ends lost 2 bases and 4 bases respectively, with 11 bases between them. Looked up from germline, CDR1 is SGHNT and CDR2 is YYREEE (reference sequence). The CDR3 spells CASSFSGEPDTQYF. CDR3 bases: TGTGCCAGCAGCTTTTCAGGGGAGCCAGATACGCAGTATTTT.

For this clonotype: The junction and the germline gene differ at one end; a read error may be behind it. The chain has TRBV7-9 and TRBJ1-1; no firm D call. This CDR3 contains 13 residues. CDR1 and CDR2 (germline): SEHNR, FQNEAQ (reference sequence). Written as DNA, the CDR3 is TGTGCCATCTCCGACACCCCGAACGCTGAAGCTTTCTTT. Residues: CAISDTPNAEAFF.

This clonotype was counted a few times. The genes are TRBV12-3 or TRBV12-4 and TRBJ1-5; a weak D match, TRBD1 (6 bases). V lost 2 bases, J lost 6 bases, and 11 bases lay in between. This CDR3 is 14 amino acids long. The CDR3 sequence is CASSLSRGAQPQHF. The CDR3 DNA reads TGTGCCAGCAGTTTAAGCAGGGGAGCTCAGCCCCAGCATTTT.

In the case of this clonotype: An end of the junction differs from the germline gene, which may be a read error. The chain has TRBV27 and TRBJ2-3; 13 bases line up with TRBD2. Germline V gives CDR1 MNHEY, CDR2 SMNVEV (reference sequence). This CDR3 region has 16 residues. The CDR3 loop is CVSSPGLAGIPDTQYF. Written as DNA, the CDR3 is TGTGTCAGCAGTCCGGGACTAGCGGGAATCCCAGATACGCAGTATTTT.

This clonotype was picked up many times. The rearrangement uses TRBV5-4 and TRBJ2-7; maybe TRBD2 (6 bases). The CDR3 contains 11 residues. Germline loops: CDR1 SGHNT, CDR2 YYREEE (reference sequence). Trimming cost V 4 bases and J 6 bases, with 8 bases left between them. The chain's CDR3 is CASSRGVEQYF. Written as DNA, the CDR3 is TGTGCCAGCAGCCGCGGGGTCGAGCAGTACTTC.

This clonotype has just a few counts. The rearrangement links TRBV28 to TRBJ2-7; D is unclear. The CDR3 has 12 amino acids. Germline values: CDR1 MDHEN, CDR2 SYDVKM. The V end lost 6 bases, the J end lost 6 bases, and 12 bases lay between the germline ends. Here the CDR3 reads CASSQNRGEQYF. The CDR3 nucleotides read TGTGCCAGCAGCCAAAATAGAGGCGAGCAGTACTTC.